The 24 T cell receptor beta chains reported below all come from one sample, sequenced in a study of post-analysis software for immune sequencing data. The study, taken as a whole, reports: Patients showed TRBV5-6, TRBV5-1 and TRBV20-1 among roughly five TRBV segments more frequent than in controls.

These TCRs' antigens remain unknown. TCR beta libraries were prepared from cDNA with unique molecular identifiers. TCRdb redid the calling of the PCR reads with MiXCR, one entry per CDR3 protein. The data contain more than 450,000 distinct CDR3 sequences, about 44% of them seen just once; the ten biggest clones take up more than 1.5%. What was sequenced was blood. These receptors originate from a girl aged 5 to 17 with multiple sclerosis.

This chain links TRBV4-1 with TRBJ1-2, with TRBD1 as a possible D gene (5 bases). CDR1 and CDR2 from the germline V gene are MGHRA and YSYEKL. The CDR3 consists of 14 residues. The germline V and J ends were trimmed by 3 bases and 8 bases, with 16 bases remaining between them. CDR3 protein: CASSHFVGARGYTF. For the CDR3, the DNA is TGCGCCAGCAGCCATTTCGTAGGGGCGCGAGGCTACACCTTC.

This clonotype occurred a few times. The chain joins TRBV27 to TRBJ2-5; no clear D. V was pared by 2 bases and J by 2 bases, with 15 bases between. Germline V gene lookup returns CDR1 MNHEY and CDR2 SMNVEV (reference sequence). The CDR3 runs 16 residues. The CDR3 sequence is CASSLSFYGPQETQYF. The CDR3 DNA sequence: TGTGCCAGCAGTTTAAGCTTCTATGGACCGCAAGAGACCCAGTACTTC.

This chain joins TRBV5-1 and TRBJ1-2; D is uncertain. The CDR3 covers 12 residues. Germline V gives CDR1 SGHRS, CDR2 YFSETQ. The ends were cut back, 3 bases at V and 8 bases at J, with 11 bases in the middle. This CDR3 is CASSSLELGYTF. CDR3 nucleotide sequence: TGCGCCAGCAGCTCCCTGGAATTAGGCTACACCTTC. The variable domain in full, completed from reference TRBV5-1 and TRBJ1-2, reads KAGVTQTPRYLIKTRGQQVTLSCSPISGHRSVSWYQQTPGQGLQFLFEYFSETQRNKGNFPGRFSGRQFSNSRSEMNVSTLELGDSALYLCASSSLELGYTFGSGTRLTVV.

The V and J genes are TRBV10-3 and TRBJ1-2, with 8 bases fitting TRBD1. The trim removed 3 bases at V and 4 bases at J, leaving 1 base unmatched. Germline CDR1 reads ENHRY; CDR2 reads SYGVKD. The CDR3 length is 13 residues. The CDR3 reads CAISDDRGYGYTF. The DNA of the CDR3 is TGTGCCATCAGTGACGACAGGGGCTATGGCTACACCTTC.

This clonotype showed up just a few times. V gene TRBV20-1 combines with J gene TRBJ1-1; D remains ambiguous. V was shortened by 0 bases and J by 1 base, with 12 bases between the two germline ends. The CDR3 runs to 15 residues. The germline CDR1 and CDR2 sequences are DFQATT and SNEGSKA (reference sequence). The CDR3 coding sequence is TGCAGTGCTAGAGAGGGTGTGTCCGGGAACACTGAAGCTTTCTTT. Amino acid sequence: CSAREGVSGNTEAFF.

The table lists this clonotype with a few counts. A read error is possible here, since a much larger clone lies one base away. The V gene is TRBV6-4, the J gene TRBJ2-3; TRBD2 agrees at 13 bases. The V gene's germline CDR1 is MRHNA and CDR2 SNTAGT. The CDR3 is 16 amino acids. J gave up 8 bases and V 1 base, and 6 bases lay outside the gene matches. The CDR3 reads CASSDYTSGGAGTQYF. The CDR3, as DNA: TGTGCCAGCAGTGACTATACTAGCGGGGGGGCAGGTACGCAGTATTTT.

CDR3 DNA sequence: TGTGCCAGCAGTCCCCCCGGGACTCGGGATGTGAAAGCTTTCTTT. This translates into CASSPPGTRDVKAFF. The chain employs TRBV12-3 or TRBV12-4 and TRBJ1-1; possible D gene TRBD1, 5 bases. CDR3 length equals 15 residues. Trimming pared 5 bases from V and 9 bases from J, leaving 22 bases between.

The chain couples TRBV28 to TRBJ2-5; D remains ambiguous. Germline loops: CDR1 MDHEN, CDR2 SYDVKM. There are 15 residues in the CDR3. Deletions cut 3 bases from V and 7 bases from J, with 18 bases between. The CDR3, as DNA: TGTGCCAGCAGTTTTCGGAGAACGAAGTGGGTGACCCAGTACTTC. It translates to CASSFRRTKWVTQYF.

V gene TRBV29-1 combines with J gene TRBJ2-1; D uncertain. Trimming cost V 3 bases and J 0 bases, with 6 bases left between them. Per germline, CDR1 SQVTM and CDR2 ANQGSEA. This CDR3 comprises 13 residues. The CDR3 bases are TGCAGCGTTGACAGTGACTCCTACAATGAGCAGTTCTTC. Translated: CSVDSDSYNEQFF.

In its sample, this clonotype was seen a few times. The chain is built from TRBV7-9 and TRBJ2-7, with a weak D call TRBD1 (5 bases). V was cut by 6 bases and J by 3 bases, with 12 bases left in between. This CDR3 is built from 13 residues. The germline CDR1 and CDR2 sequences are SEHNR and FQNEAQ (reference sequence). The CDR3 nucleotides are TGTGCCAGCAGTACCACGACAGACTACGAGCAGTACTTC. This translates into CASSTTTDYEQYF.

This rearrangement joins TRBV4-1 to TRBJ2-7; 10 positions agree with TRBD2. V lost 2 bases, J lost 4 bases, and 11 bases stayed unmatched. The V gene's germline CDR1 is MGHRA and CDR2 YSYEKL. The length of the CDR3 is 17 residues. The CDR3 nucleotides read TGCGCCAGCAGCCAAATGAGCGGGGGGGCTTTTGAGTACGAGCAGTACTTC. Amino acids: CASSQMSGGAFEYEQYF.

The V call is TRBV21-1, the J call TRBJ1-2; the table's D call of TRBD1 was not tested on the DNA. TRBV21-1 is labeled a pseudogene. The CDR3 sequence is 15 residues long. The CDR3 reads CASSKGAFPLDGYTF. CDR3 nucleotides: TGTGCCAGCAGCAAAGGCGCGTTTCCCCTCGATGGCTACACCTTC.

As regards this clonotype: The junction differs from germline at one of its ends, possibly a read error. The CDR3, as DNA: TGTGCCACCAGTGACTCTACTAAACAGGGGCCCTCCTATGGCTACACCTTT. Encoded protein: CATSDSTKQGPSYGYTF. The chain employs TRBV24-1 and TRBJ1-2, with TRBD1 identical over 7 bases. The CDR3 is made up of 17 amino acids. Germline lookup yields CDR1 KGHDR and CDR2 SFDVKD.

The V call is TRBV30, the J call TRBJ2-1; maybe TRBD2 (6 bases). This CDR3 spans 10 amino acids. V lost 8 bases and J lost 8, with 10 bases in between. Germline values: CDR1 GTSNPN, CDR2 SVGIG (reference sequence). Here the CDR3 reads CAPSGDEQFF. In nucleotides, the CDR3 is TGTGCCCCGTCGGGGGATGAGCAGTTCTTC.

J is TRBJ1-1 and V is TRBV6-5; D gene ambiguous. Germline loops: CDR1 MNHEY, CDR2 SVGAGI. The CDR3 is 17 residues long. Trimming removed 2 bases at V and 4 bases at J, with 20 bases between. CDR3 bases: TGTGCCAGCAGTTACACCTCGGGCGCTGAGGGTGGCACTGAAGCTTTCTTT. Translating gives CASSYTSGAEGGTEAFF.

This clonotype has only a few counts. This chain joins TRBV5-5 and TRBJ2-5, with 13 bases lining up with TRBD2. V lost 0 bases, J lost 4 bases, and 9 bases stayed unmatched. CDR3 length equals 18 residues. The germline CDR1 and CDR2 sequences are SGHKS and YYEKEE (reference sequence). The CDR3 sequence: CASSLGRLTSGRSETQYF. The DNA of the CDR3 is TGTGCCAGCAGCTTGGGCAGGCTGACTAGCGGGAGGTCAGAGACCCAGTACTTC.

The chain has TRBV5-1 and TRBJ2-7; 11 nucleotides align to TRBD2. V was pared by 0 bases and J by 2 bases, with 7 bases of the junction left unmatched. The germline V gene encodes CDR1 SGHRS and CDR2 YFSETQ. The CDR3 spans 17 residues. CDR3 amino acids: CASSLGASGGRPYEQYF. CDR3 DNA: TGCGCCAGCAGCTTGGGGGCTAGCGGGGGGCGCCCCTACGAGCAGTACTTC.

The V call is TRBV24-1, the J call TRBJ1-2, with D tentatively TRBD1 (5 bases). V gave up 1 base and J gave up 5 bases, with 10 bases separating them. From germline, CDR1 is KGHDR and CDR2 SFDVKD. CDR3 length equals 14 residues. The CDR3 here is CATSDFSQGYGYTF. CDR3 DNA sequence: TGTGCCACCAGTGATTTTTCCCAGGGATATGGCTACACCTTC.

The chain couples TRBV5-1 to TRBJ1-2; D is ambiguous. V was trimmed by 0 bases and J by 7 bases, leaving 16 bases between them. The CDR3 contains 15 residues. Germline loops: CDR1 SGHRS, CDR2 YFSETQ. The CDR3 reads CASSLVTNGGRGYTF. As DNA, the CDR3 is TGCGCCAGCAGCTTGGTCACTAACGGAGGTCGTGGCTACACCTTC.

This clonotype appeared a few times. V is TRBV6-6 and J is TRBJ2-1; no clear D. CDR1 is MNHNY, CDR2 SVGAGI, per germline (reference sequence). V lost 6 bases to trimming and J lost 10 bases, with 13 bases between them. This CDR3 is built from 12 residues. CDR3 region: CASSLEVGEQFF. In DNA form, the CDR3 reads TGTGCCAGCAGCCTCGAGGTCGGCGAGCAGTTCTTC.

The table lists this clonotype with a few counts. The CDR3 sequence: CARPPSFQETRGTDTQYF. In DNA, the CDR3 is TGTGCCCGCCCACCGAGTTTTCAGGAAACTAGAGGCACAGATACGCAGTATTTT. The chain carries TRBV21-1 and TRBJ2-3; the DNA was not used to check the table's D call, TRBD2. TRBV21-1 represents a pseudogene. CDR3 length: 18 residues.

The CDR3 here is CASSPKDTISTDTQYF. CDR3 coding DNA: TGTGCCAGCAGTCCTAAAGATACCATAAGCACAGATACGCAGTATTTT. This chain joins TRBV12-3 or TRBV12-4 and TRBJ2-3; no definite D call. V was trimmed by 5 bases and J by 0 bases, leaving 15 bases between them. The CDR3 loop spans 16 amino acids.

The sample holds a few counts of this clonotype. The gene calls are TRBV7-9 and TRBJ2-3, with unresolved D. Germline lookup yields CDR1 SEHNR and CDR2 FQNEAQ (reference sequence). Trimming took off 3 bases at V and 2 bases at J, with 6 bases between the two ends. The CDR3 loop spans 13 amino acids. The CDR3 bases are TGTGCCAGCAGCTTCCGCGACACAGATACGCAGTATTTT. Its protein product is CASSFRDTDTQYF.

Worth noting for this clonotype: Relative to the germline gene, one junction end is altered; a read error may explain this. The CDR3 here is CASSFLSGSYNEQFF. CDR3 nucleotide sequence: TGCGCCAGCAGCTTCCTAAGCGGGAGCTACAATGAGCAGTTCTTC. This rearrangement joins TRBV7-8 to TRBJ2-1; 8 positions agree with TRBD2. Germline V gene sequence: CDR1 SGHVS, CDR2 FQNEAQ. The CDR3 is made up of 15 amino acids.